This record covers a single TCR beta chain. The antigen it recognizes is unknown. The record has no base qualities; no much larger clone is one base away. V lost 7 bases and J lost 4 bases; the stretch between them is 13 bases long. CDR1 and CDR2, looked up from the germline V gene, are SNHLY and FYNNEI. The CDR3 runs 14 residues from the cysteine to the phenylalanine. Only the CDR3 DNA stays, 42 bases, in frame from base 1. This entry belongs to a study of blood T cell repertoires in COVID-19 (dated by TCRdb to about 2020). About the full investigation: The collaborator samples originated in the United States, Italy and Spain and spanned the acute and convalescent phases of COVID-19. The material from the prospective study consisted of cDNA or gDNA derived from T cells, B-cell-depleted T cells, or PBMCs. Subjects who had been exposed to COVID-19, were actively infected with it, or had recovered from it provided the deeply sampled blood TCRbeta repertoires that made up the dataset. The repertoires were released in a freely available public database intended as a resource for research on the immune response to SARS-CoV-2. The samples were drawn from the first 160 participants of the ongoing ImmuneRACE study and from roughly 1,300 subjects provided by 6 global collaborators. Nearly every sample came with metadata listing a de-identified subject ID, COVID-19 status, age in years and sex. Where available, HLA class I and class II types were taken from metadata supplied by the sample provider and were not determined by assay-based typing. Overall results and qualifications from the work: How much clinical and demographic metadata was included differed by source and by participant, and the metadata was provided uncurated.

Collaborating institutions collected whole blood in K2EDTA tubes following their own protocols. For TCRbeta analysis, collaborators shipped samples as frozen whole blood, isolated PBMCs, or DNA extracted from either of those sample types. TCRbeta CDR3 regions were amplified from genomic DNA using the immunoSEQ Assay, a bias-controlled multiplex PCR. The paper's data handling went like this. Nucleated cell counts per sample were estimated from amplification of reference gene primers within the assay. To quantify the absolute abundance of each unique TCRbeta CDR3 rearrangement, sequence reads were collapsed and filtered. For each sample, productive Simpson clonality was calculated by taking the square root of Simpson's diversity index across productive rearrangements. What TCRdb holds here is the immuneACCESS table cut down to in-frame rearrangements. Part of the clones is not present; checked against another copy, under half of the missing clones reflect an unresolved V gene, and the others are unexplained. V, J and clone size are those of that table, while D and trimming were read from the DNA. The sample table holds fewer than 20,000 clones, of which about four fifths were seen once. Of the sample, approximately 20% is held by the ten largest clones.

Specimen: peripheral blood. The sequence came from a man aged 80 or over with active COVID-19. This chain is built from TRBV2 and TRBJ2-2; a weak D assignment points to TRBD1 (6 bases agree). The DNA sequence reads TGTGCCAGCACCCGGACAGTGACCACCGGGGAGCTGTTTTTT. Its translation reads: CASTRTVTTGELFF.